The TCR beta chain under discussion was sequenced for a study of control samples from healthy donors and cancer patients. Using immunoSEQ multiplex PCR, the repertoire was profiled, and TCRdb retains in-frame clones only, with some absent. The sample records 150,000 or so clones, roughly 94% being singletons. Trimming shortened V by 2 bases and J by 0 bases, and 19 bases separated the two germline ends. CDR3 length: 18 amino acids. Germline values: CDR1 LGHNA, CDR2 YSLEER. The sequenced material came from blood. This sequence originates from a woman in her thirties or forties in good health. The V and J genes are TRBV4-3 and TRBJ1-1, with D hard to call. For the CDR3, the DNA is TGCGCCAGCAGCCAAAGAGATTTTGGTCCGGGGATGAACACTGAAGCTTTCTTT. Amino acid sequence: CASSQRDFGPGMNTEAFF.